This T cell receptor beta chain was captured in a study of cytomegalovirus exposure and HLA in healthy donors. Per germline, CDR1 MGHDK and CDR2 SYGVNS. V gave up 0 bases and J gave up 3 bases; unmatched junction bases: 5. The CDR3 is 15 amino acids. General study results and limits: For most TCR beta V segments, an earlier analysis put the productive rate at about 90% or about 30% of the time. In most subjects, TCR beta sequences reportedly gave accurate predictions of HLA-A and HLA-B alleles.

A note on this clone: Its specificity is not known.

PCR amplification relied on 60 Vbeta primers (plus 13 Jbeta primers). The data were produced by immunoSEQ multiplex PCR, yet TCRdb's version contains in-frame clones alone and is incomplete. This table holds 140,000 or so clones. Sequences were obtained from PBMCs. The chain has TRBV25-1 and TRBJ2-7, with 7 bases lining up with TRBD2. This receptor was identified in a male donor in good health and CMV-seronegative. The chain's CDR3 is CASSEYERDRYEQYF. The DNA for the CDR3 is TGTGCCAGCAGTGAATACGAGCGGGATCGCTACGAGCAGTACTTC.